This TCR beta chain came from a study of vaccination effects on CD4 cells after COVID-19. The study's findings and limits: Late in the post-vaccination period, infection-induced and vaccine-induced clones underwent marked clonal contraction. Cross-reactivity with common cold coronaviruses was shown by only 1 of 255 vaccine-induced clones in healthy vaccinees.

After expansion with viral peptide pools in the ViraFEST assay, antigen-specific CD4+ T cells were sequenced. Subsequent to about 10 days of culture, CD4+ T cells were isolated. Neither prior SARS-CoV-2 infection nor positive nucleocapsid antibodies were present in the vaccine recipients. Researchers swapped half the medium for IL-2 medium on both days 3 and 7. Produced via immunoSEQ multiplex PCR; TCRdb's table is partial and in-frame only. The sample records about 68,000 clones, around 80% being singletons. Germline-derived CDR1 and CDR2 are SNHLY and FYNNEI. J was trimmed by 8 bases and V by 5 bases; bases with no gene match: 10. This CDR3 has 15 residues. On this clone itself: The antigen remains unidentified.

This sequence was found in a human donor who received a COVID-19 vaccine. Here the sequenced sample was CD4+ T cells from PBMCs cultured with SARS-CoV-2 spike peptides, taken before COVID-19 vaccination. The V and J genes are TRBV2 and TRBJ2-1, with TRBD1 matching over 9 bases. The CDR3 sequence: CASSLGQGPQDEQFF. The CDR3 region has the DNA TGTGCCAGCAGTTTGGGACAGGGACCACAAGATGAGCAGTTCTTC.